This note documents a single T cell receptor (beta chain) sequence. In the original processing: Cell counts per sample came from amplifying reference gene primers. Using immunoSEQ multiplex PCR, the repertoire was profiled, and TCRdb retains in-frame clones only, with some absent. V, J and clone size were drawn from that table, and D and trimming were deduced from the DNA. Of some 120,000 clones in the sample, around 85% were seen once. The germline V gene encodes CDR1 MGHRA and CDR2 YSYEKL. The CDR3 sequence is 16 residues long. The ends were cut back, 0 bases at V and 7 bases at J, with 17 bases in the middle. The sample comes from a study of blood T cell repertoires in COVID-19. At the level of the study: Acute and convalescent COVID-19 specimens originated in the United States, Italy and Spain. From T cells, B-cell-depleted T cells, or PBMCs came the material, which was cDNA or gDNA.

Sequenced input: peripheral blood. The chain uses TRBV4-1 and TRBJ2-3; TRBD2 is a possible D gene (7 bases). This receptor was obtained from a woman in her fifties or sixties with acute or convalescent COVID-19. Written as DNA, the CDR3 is TGCGCCAGCAGCCAAGACGGAGGGGGGGGGACATATACGCAGTATTTT. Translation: CASSQDGGGGTYTQYF.